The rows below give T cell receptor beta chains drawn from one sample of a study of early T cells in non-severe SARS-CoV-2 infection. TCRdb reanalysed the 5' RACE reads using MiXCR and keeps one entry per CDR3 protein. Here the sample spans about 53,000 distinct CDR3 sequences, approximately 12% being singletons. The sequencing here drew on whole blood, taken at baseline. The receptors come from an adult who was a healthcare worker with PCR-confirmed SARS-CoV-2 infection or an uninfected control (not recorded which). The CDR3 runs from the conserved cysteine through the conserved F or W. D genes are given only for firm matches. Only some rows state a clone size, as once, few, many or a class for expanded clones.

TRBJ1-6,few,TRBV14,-,TGTGCCAGCAGCCAGAGTGGGAATTCACCCCTCCACTTT,CASSQSGNSPLHF
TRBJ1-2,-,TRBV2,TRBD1,TGTGCCAGCAGCGAATGGGACAGTAACTATGGCTACACCTTC,CASSEWDSNYGYTF
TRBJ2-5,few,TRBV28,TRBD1,TGTGCCAGCAGTTTTGGGATTGGGGACAGAGAAGAGACCCAGTACTTC,CASSFGIGDREETQYF
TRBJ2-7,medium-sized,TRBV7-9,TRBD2,TGTGCCAGCAGCTTACGGCGCGGGACTAGCGGTTTTGAGCAGTACTTC,CASSLRRGTSGFEQYF
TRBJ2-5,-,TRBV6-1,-,TGTGCCAGCAGTGAAAGGGGTAGGGCCCAGTACTTC,CASSERGRAQYF
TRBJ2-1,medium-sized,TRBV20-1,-,TGCAGTGCTAGAGTAGGGGACAATGAGCAGTTCTTC,CSARVGDNEQFF
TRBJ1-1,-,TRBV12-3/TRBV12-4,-,TGTGCCAGCAGGCATATCCGTTTGAACACTGAAGCTTTCTTT,CASRHIRLNTEAFF
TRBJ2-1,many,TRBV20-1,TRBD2,TGCAGTGCTAGACTACCCATAGCGGGAGTTCCGGAGTTCTTC,CSARLPIAGVPEFF
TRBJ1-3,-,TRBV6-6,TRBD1,TGTGCCAGCAGTCCCCCTGGCAGGGGGAAAAACACCATATATTTT,CASSPPGRGKNTIYF
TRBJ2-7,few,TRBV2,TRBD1,TGTGCCAGCAGCCTGGGACAGTTCTACGAGCAGTACTTC,CASSLGQFYEQYF
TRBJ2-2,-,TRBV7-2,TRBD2,TGTGCCAGCAGCGTAGTAGCGGGGACCCTACTTACCGGGGAGCTGTTTTTT,CASSVVAGTLLTGELFF
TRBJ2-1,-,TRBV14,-,TGTGCCAGCAGCCCCAGACACGTATCCTCCTACAATGAGCAGTTCTTC,CASSPRHVSSYNEQFF
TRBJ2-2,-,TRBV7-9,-,TGTGCCAGCAGCTTAGTAACGAACACCGGGGAGCTGTTTTTT,CASSLVTNTGELFF
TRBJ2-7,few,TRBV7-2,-,TGTGCCAGCAGCTTTATGGGATATGAGCAGTACTTC,CASSFMGYEQYF
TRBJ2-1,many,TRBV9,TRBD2,TGTGCCAGCAGCGTAGAACTAGCGGGCTCCGAGGTTGAGCAGTTCTTC,CASSVELAGSEVEQFF
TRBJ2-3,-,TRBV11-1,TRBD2,TGTGCCAGCAGCTCCCTTGGGGCGGGAGTAGTTGATACGCAGTATTTT,CASSSLGAGVVDTQYF
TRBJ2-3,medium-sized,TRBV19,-,TGTGCCAGTAGCCGTCTCGGTGGAGATACGCAGTATTTT,CASSRLGGDTQYF
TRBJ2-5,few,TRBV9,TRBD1,TGTGCCAGCAGCACCACCCACAGGGGACAAGAGACCCAGTACTTC,CASSTTHRGQETQYF
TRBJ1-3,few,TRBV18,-,TGTGCCAGCTCGCCAGGGAACTCTGGAAACACCATATATTTT,CASSPGNSGNTIYF
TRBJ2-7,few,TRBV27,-,TGTGCCAGCAGTTCGGCTGGGGGAGGTTTTATTGGGCAGTACTTC,CASSSAGGGFIGQYF
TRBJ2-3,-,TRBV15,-,TGTGCCACCAGCAGAGAAGACCCTAGCACAGATACGCAGTATTTT,CATSREDPSTDTQYF
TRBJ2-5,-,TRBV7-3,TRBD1,TGTGCCAGCAGCTCGGACAGGTGGCGGTTC,CASSSDRWRF
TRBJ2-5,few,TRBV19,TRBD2,TGTGCCAGTAGCATCGGGGGGGCCCAAGAGACCCAGTACTTC,CASSIGGAQETQYF
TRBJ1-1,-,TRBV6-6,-,TGTGCCAGCAGCCAGGTTGTGGGGGAAGCTTTCTTT,CASSQVVGEAFF